This TCR beta chain was found in a study of blood T cell repertoires in COVID-19. Study-level information: Nucleic acid was either cDNA or gDNA, and it came from T cells, B-cell-depleted T cells, or PBMCs.

Per the original data handling: Reference gene primer amplification yielded estimated nucleated cell counts. Data came from immunoSEQ multiplex PCR; TCRdb stores just in-frame clones and leaves some out. That table furnishes V, J and clone size, whereas the DNA furnished D and trimming. The repertoire holds over 150,000 clones, with 90% to 95% as singletons. Sequenced: peripheral blood. The TCR originated in a man in his fifties or sixties with acute or convalescent COVID-19.

CDR3: CASRTGGNQPQHF. CDR3 bases: TGTGCCAGCAGGACAGGCGGGAATCAGCCCCAGCATTTT. The chain is built from TRBV12-3 or TRBV12-4 and TRBJ1-5, with TRBD1 as a possible D gene (6 bases). Trimming removed 6 bases from V and 4 bases from J, with 10 bases in between. The CDR3 has 13 residues.